The clone carrying this TCR beta chain was seen ten or more times. Its antigen is as yet unknown. PCR was performed a second time for about 7 to 11 cycles using a sample-barcoded 5' primer and a J-beta primer mix. TCRdb called the 5' RACE reads again in MiXCR, with one record for every CDR3 protein. The sample holds hundreds of thousands of distinct CDR3 sequences, over 40% seen once. The length of the CDR3 is 16 residues. The germline gives CDR1 SEHNR, CDR2 FQNEAQ (reference sequence). V gave up 5 bases and J gave up 5 bases; unmatched junction bases: 12. The data stem from a study of blood T cells in healthy people across ages. Study-wide points: The authors considered diversity estimates from one million T cells to be underestimates.

Specimen: blood. This rearrangement joins TRBV7-9 to TRBJ1-2; 9 bases line up with TRBD1. The source is a woman aged 80 or over in good health. This CDR3 reads CASSSRDRVPHYGYTF. In nucleotides, the CDR3 is TGTGCCAGCAGCAGCCGGGACAGGGTCCCTCATTATGGCTACACCTTC.